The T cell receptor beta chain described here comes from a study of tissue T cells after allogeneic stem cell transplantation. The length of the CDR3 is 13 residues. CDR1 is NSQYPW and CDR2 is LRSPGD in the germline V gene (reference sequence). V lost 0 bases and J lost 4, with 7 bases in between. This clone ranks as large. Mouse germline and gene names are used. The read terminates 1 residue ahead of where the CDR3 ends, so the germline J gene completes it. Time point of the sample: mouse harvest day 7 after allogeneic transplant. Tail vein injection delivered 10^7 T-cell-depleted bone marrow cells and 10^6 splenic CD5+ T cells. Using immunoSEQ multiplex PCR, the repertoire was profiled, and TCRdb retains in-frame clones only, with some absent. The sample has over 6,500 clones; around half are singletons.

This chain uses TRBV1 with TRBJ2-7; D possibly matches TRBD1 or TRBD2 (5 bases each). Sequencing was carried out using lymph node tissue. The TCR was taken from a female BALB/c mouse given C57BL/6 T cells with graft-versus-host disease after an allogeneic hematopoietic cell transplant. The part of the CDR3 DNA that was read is TGCACCTGCAGTGCAGATCGGGGGTATGAACAGTAC. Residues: CTCSADRGYEQY. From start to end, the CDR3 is CTCSADRGYEQYF. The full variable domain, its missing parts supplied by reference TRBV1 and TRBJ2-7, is VTLLEQNPRWRLVPRGQAVNLRCILKNSQYPWMSWYQQDLQKQLQWLFTLRSPGDKEVKSLPGADYLATRVTDTELRLQVANMSQGRTLYCTCSADRGYEQYFGPGTRLTVL.